Presented here are 24 T cell receptor beta chains from one specimen sequenced in a study of T cell responses to AZD1222 COVID-19 vaccine. Produced via immunoSEQ multiplex PCR; TCRdb's table is partial and in-frame only. The repertoire holds tens of thousands of clones, with 84% as singletons. This material consisted of peripheral blood, taken on day 0 of AZD1222 vaccination. The receptors come from an adult in good health.

V gene TRBV10-2 combines with J gene TRBJ2-1; 10 positions agree with TRBD2. The J segment lost 4 bases and the V segment lost 3 bases, leaving 3 bases of the junction unmatched. This CDR3 comprises 15 residues. The V gene's germline CDR1 is WSHSY and CDR2 SAAADI. The CDR3 reads CASSDRLAGYNEQFF. Here the CDR3 DNA reads TGCGCCAGCAGTGACCGACTAGCGGGTTACAATGAGCAGTTCTTC.

The rearrangement uses TRBV30 and TRBJ1-5; 7 bases are a match to TRBD1. The germline V gene has CDR1 GTSNPN and CDR2 SVGIG (reference sequence). CDR3 length: 14 amino acids. V was clipped by 4 bases and J by 3 bases; unmatched bases: 6. Here the CDR3 reads CAWTTGALNQPQHF. For the CDR3, the DNA is TGTGCCTGGACAACAGGGGCCCTCAATCAGCCCCAGCATTTT.

The chain links TRBV3-1 (or the pseudogene TRBV3-2) to TRBJ1-6, with TRBD1 identical over 9 bases. The CDR3 spans 21 residues. Germline lookup yields CDR1 LGHDT and CDR2 YNNKEL (reference sequence). V gave up 3 bases and J gave up 0 bases; unmatched junction bases: 15. The CDR3 nucleotides are TGTGCCAGCAGCCATAGCCCAGGGACAGGGAGGCTAAGCTCCTATAATTCACCCCTCCACTTT. It is translated as CASSHSPGTGRLSSYNSPLHF.

This clone was detected once. The V gene is TRBV12-5, the J gene TRBJ1-1, with 7 bases matching TRBD1. The CDR3 loop spans 16 amino acids. Germline V gene sequence: CDR1 LGHNT, CDR2 FRNRAP. The trim removed 1 base at V and 1 base at J, leaving 6 bases unmatched. CDR3 sequence: CASGLGAGTENTEAFF. The CDR3 DNA reads TGTGCTAGTGGTTTGGGGGCCGGGACAGAGAACACTGAAGCTTTCTTT.

This clone was observed a handful of times. The sample has other DNA sequences that encode this CDR3 too. The chain joins TRBV4-3 to TRBJ1-6, with D perhaps matching TRBD1 (5 bases). V was pared by 0 bases and J by 7 bases, with 13 bases between. The CDR3 is 16 residues long. Germline V gives CDR1 LGHNA, CDR2 YSLEER. The CDR3 spells CASSQDLRGGNSPLHF. CDR3 bases: TGCGCCAGCAGCCAAGATTTGAGGGGTGGGAATTCACCCCTCCACTTT.

This chain links TRBV7-6 with TRBJ2-7, with 9 bases aligning to TRBD1. This CDR3 has 16 amino acids. The germline V gene has CDR1 SGHVS and CDR2 FNYEAQ. Trimming cost V 0 bases and J 1 base; bases outside gene matches: 4. The CDR3 sequence: CASSLAPGTGSYEQYF. The CDR3 DNA reads TGTGCCAGCAGCTTAGCCCCCGGGACAGGGTCCTACGAGCAGTACTTC.

The rearrangement joins TRBV7-8 to TRBJ1-1; D gene ambiguous. V dropped 2 bases and J dropped 4 bases, with 20 bases sitting between them. There are 17 residues in the CDR3. Germline V gene lookup returns CDR1 SGHVS and CDR2 FQNEAQ. The CDR3 DNA reads TGTGCCAGCAGCTTATTGAGTGTTGGGGTTGAGACCACTGAAGCTTTCTTT. This sequence encodes CASSLLSVGVETTEAFF.

The chain employs TRBV28 and TRBJ1-2, with no clear D. V was pared by 5 bases and J by 1 base, with 17 bases between. The CDR3 totals 16 residues. Germline V gives CDR1 MDHEN, CDR2 SYDVKM. Here the CDR3 DNA reads TGTGCCAGCAGTCCCAATTTGGCCCAGGTTAACTATGGCTACACCTTC. It codes for CASSPNLAQVNYGYTF.

The genes are TRBV7-2 and TRBJ1-3; weak D call: TRBD1 (5 bases). Deletions cut 3 bases from V and 0 bases from J, with 18 bases between. Per the germline V gene, CDR1 is SGHTA and CDR2 is FQGNSA. The CDR3 is made up of 18 amino acids. The CDR3 DNA sequence: TGTGCCAGCAGCTTTGGATTCGGGGGGGGATTCTCTGGAAACACCATATATTTT. Translating it yields CASSFGFGGGFSGNTIYF.

This clone was detected a few times. V and J are TRBV7-9 and TRBJ2-1, with TRBD2 matching 11 bases. The germline CDR1 and CDR2 sequences are SEHNR and FQNEAQ (reference sequence). The CDR3 is 15 residues long. The V and J ends lost 5 bases and 3 bases, in that order; junction bases with no gene match: 3. CDR3 nucleotide sequence: TGTGCCAGCAGCCGGGGACTAGCGGACTACAATGAGCAGTTCTTC. Its translation is CASSRGLADYNEQFF.

The V and J genes are TRBV12-3 or TRBV12-4 and TRBJ2-5; tentative D call: TRBD1 (6 bases). With 5 bases removed from V and 5 bases from J, the gap between germline ends came to 12 bases. This CDR3 region has 13 residues. DNA of the CDR3: TGTGCCAGCAGTCTAGGACAGATCGAGACCCAGTACTTC. Translation: CASSLGQIETQYF.

There are a few counts of this clone. The J gene is TRBJ2-7, the V gene TRBV29-1; D may match TRBD1 or TRBD2 (5 bases each). The CDR3 is 15 amino acids. Germline CDR1 is SQVTM and CDR2 is ANQGSEA. V lost 4 bases and J 0 bases, leaving 16 bases between the germline ends. The CDR3 bases are TGCAGCGTTGTTCTTCGGGACCCCCTCTCCTACGAGCAGTACTTC. Its protein product is CSVVLRDPLSYEQYF.

This clone appeared once. The chain carries TRBV9 and TRBJ2-2; possibly TRBD2 for D (7 bases). The CDR3 consists of 16 residues. Trimming removed 2 bases from V and 4 bases from J, with 15 bases in between. The germline V gene encodes CDR1 SGDLS and CDR2 YYNGEE. The DNA for the CDR3 is TGTGCCAGCAGCGTCTTTGTAGGGGGGGGCACCGGGGAGCTGTTTTTT. Translation: CASSVFVGGGTGELFF.

The genes are TRBV27 and TRBJ2-7; no definite D call. V was cut by 6 bases and J by 1 base, with 13 bases left in between. This CDR3 has 14 residues. In germline, CDR1 is MNHEY, CDR2 SMNVEV (reference sequence). The CDR3 protein is CASSPSHGSYEQYF. DNA of the CDR3: TGTGCCAGCAGCCCGAGTCACGGGTCCTACGAGCAGTACTTC.

The J gene is TRBJ2-3, the V gene TRBV2; no clear D. The CDR3 runs 16 residues. Per germline, CDR1 SNHLY and CDR2 FYNNEI. Between the trimmed V and J ends, which lost 4 bases and 0 bases, there was a span of 14 bases. The CDR3 protein is CASSARTVTSTDTQYF. CDR3 coding DNA: TGTGCCAGCAGTGCTCGGACGGTAACTAGCACAGATACGCAGTATTTT.

The chain employs TRBV24-1 and TRBJ1-2; tentatively, D is TRBD1 (5 bases). V lost 4 bases, J lost 4 bases, and 15 bases lay in between. Germline CDR1 reads KGHDR; CDR2 reads SFDVKD. This CDR3 contains 15 residues. The CDR3, as DNA: TGTGCCACCAGTGACAACAGCGGGACGGTCTATGGCTACACCTTC. Protein product: CATSDNSGTVYGYTF.

The gene calls are TRBV6-1 and TRBJ2-2; D gene unclear. Germline CDR1 MNHNS, CDR2 SASEGT. V was pared by 1 base and J by 5 bases, with 5 bases between. The CDR3 totals 13 residues. CDR3 sequence reads: CASSEGFTGELFF. DNA of the CDR3: TGTGCCAGCAGTGAAGGGTTTACCGGGGAGCTGTTTTTT.

The chain employs TRBV5-1 and TRBJ1-1; D possibly corresponds to TRBD1 (5 bases). Between the trimmed V and J ends, which lost 1 base and 1 base, there was a span of 14 bases. The V gene's germline CDR1 is SGHRS and CDR2 YFSETQ. The CDR3 is 16 amino acids. CDR3 coding DNA: TGCGCCAGCAGCTTGTACGGGGGGAATGGGAACACTGAAGCTTTCTTT. This translates into CASSLYGGNGNTEAFF.

In this sample, this clone turned up a few times. The chain uses TRBV7-9 and TRBJ1-4, with a weak D call TRBD1 (5 bases). Germline CDR1 and CDR2: SEHNR and FQNEAQ (reference sequence). The V gene lost 5 bases and the J gene lost 8 bases, with 15 bases spanning the gap. This CDR3 has 14 amino acids. The CDR3 region is CASSPSTGGEKLFF. The CDR3 region has the DNA TGTGCCAGCAGCCCCTCCACTGGGGGGGAAAAACTGTTTTTT.

The rearrangement joins TRBV2 to TRBJ1-4; 8 bases match TRBD1. In germline, CDR1 is SNHLY, CDR2 FYNNEI. Trimming at V came to 6 bases and at J to 0 bases, leaving 3 bases not matched to a gene. CDR3 size: 15 residues. The DNA for the CDR3 is TGTGCCAGCAGGAGGGACAGGCCAACTAATGAAAAACTGTTTTTT. This codes for CASRRDRPTNEKLFF.

There are a few counts of this clone. The rearrangement uses TRBV5-5 and TRBJ2-7, with 7 bases identical to TRBD1. This CDR3 region has 14 residues. The junction had 7 bases not matched to a gene; V was cut back by 4 bases and J by 3 bases. Germline V gene sequence: CDR1 SGHKS, CDR2 YYEKEE (reference sequence). CDR3 coding DNA: TGTGCCAGCAGCACCCGGGACAGCGACTACGAGCAGTACTTC. Its protein is CASSTRDSDYEQYF. Looking up the rest from reference TRBV5-5 and TRBJ2-7 gives the full variable domain: DAGVTQSPTHLIKTRGQQVTLRCSPISGHKSVSWYQQVLGQGPQFIFQYYEKEERGRGNFPDRFSARQFPNYSSELNVNALLLGDSALYLCASSTRDSDYEQYFGPGTRLTVT.

This sequence joins TRBV28 and TRBJ1-1; TRBD1 is a possible D gene (6 bases). Germline CDR1 reads MDHEN; CDR2 reads SYDVKM. Trimming left V 7 bases short and J 6 bases short, with 15 bases between. This CDR3 comprises 13 residues. The CDR3, as DNA: TGTGCCAGCATTGTAACCGGGACATCTGAAGCTTTCTTT. This sequence encodes CASIVTGTSEAFF.

This clone turned up a few times. The V gene is TRBV5-1, the J gene TRBJ2-7; 8 bases are a match to TRBD1. This CDR3 has 17 residues. CDR1 is SGHRS, CDR2 YFSETQ, per germline. V lost 0 bases, J lost 5 bases, and 13 bases stayed unmatched. This chain's CDR3 is CASSLEGLDRAGHEQYF. CDR3 nucleotides: TGCGCCAGCAGCTTGGAGGGTCTGGACAGGGCAGGCCACGAGCAGTACTTC.

This chain uses TRBV30 with TRBJ2-5; D is unclear. V lost 1 base, J lost 1 base, and 7 bases lay in between. This CDR3 is 13 amino acids long. Germline CDR1 is GTSNPN and CDR2 is SVGIG (reference sequence). CDR3: CAWSGQLQETQYF. CDR3 DNA sequence: TGTGCCTGGAGTGGTCAGCTCCAAGAGACCCAGTACTTC. Filled out from reference TRBV30 and TRBJ2-5, the complete variable domain reads SQTIHQWPATLVQPVGSPLSLECTVEGTSNPNLYWYRQAAGRGLQLLFYSVGIGQISSEVPQNLSASRPQDRQFILSSKKLLLSDSGFYLCAWSGQLQETQYFGPGTRLLVL.